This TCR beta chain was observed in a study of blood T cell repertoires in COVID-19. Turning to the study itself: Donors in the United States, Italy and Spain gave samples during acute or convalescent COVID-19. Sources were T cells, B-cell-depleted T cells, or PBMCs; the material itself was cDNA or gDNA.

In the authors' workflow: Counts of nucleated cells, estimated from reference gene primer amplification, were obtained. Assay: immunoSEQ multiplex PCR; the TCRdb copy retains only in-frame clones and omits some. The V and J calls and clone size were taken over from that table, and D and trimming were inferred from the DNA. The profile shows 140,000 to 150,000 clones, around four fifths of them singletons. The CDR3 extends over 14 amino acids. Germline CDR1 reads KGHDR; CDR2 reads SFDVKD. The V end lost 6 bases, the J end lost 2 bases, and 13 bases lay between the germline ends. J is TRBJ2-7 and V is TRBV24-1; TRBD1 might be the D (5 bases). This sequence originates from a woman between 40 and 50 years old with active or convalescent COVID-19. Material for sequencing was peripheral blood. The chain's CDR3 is CATSPPGMAYEQYF. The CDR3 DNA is TGTGCCACCAGTCCTCCAGGGATGGCCTACGAGCAGTACTTC.